Presented here are 20 T cell receptor beta chains from one specimen sequenced in a study of PD-L1 blockade in urothelial cancer. Profiling relied on immunoSEQ multiplex PCR, and the TCRdb table lists in-frame clones only, not all of them. The data show about 110,000 clones, around 82% seen once. The sample consisted of PBMCs, taken around atezolizumab (anti-PD-L1) treatment. The receptors stem from a man aged 45 to 65 with urothelial cancer.

The CDR3 nucleotides are TGTGCCACCCGAACTAGCGGGAGTACTTACGAGCAGTACTTC. Translation: CATRTSGSTYEQYF. The V and J genes are TRBV18 and TRBJ2-7; 11 nucleotides agree with TRBD2. This CDR3 spans 14 amino acids. The germline CDR1 and CDR2 sequences are KGHSH and LQKENI. V was clipped by 10 bases and J by 4 bases; unmatched bases: 9.

This chain joins TRBV11-2 and TRBJ2-7; 8 positions agree with TRBD1. The CDR3 length is 12 residues. V shed 10 bases and J 3 bases; nucleotides not matched to a gene: 5. CDR1 and CDR2 from the germline V gene are SGHAT and FQNNGV. The CDR3 nucleotides read TGTGCCAAGACGGACAGGGACTACGAGCAGTACTTC. This codes for CAKTDRDYEQYF.

Worth noting for this clone: The junction differs from germline at one of its ends, possibly a read error. This rearrangement joins TRBV20-1 to TRBJ2-7; 10 bases match TRBD1. Germline loops: CDR1 DFQATT, CDR2 SNEGSKA (reference sequence). There are 11 residues in the CDR3. CDR3 DNA: TGCAGTGCAACAGGGACAGGGGATTTGAACTTC. As protein: CSATGTGDLNF.

The rearrangement links TRBV5-1 to TRBJ2-3; no firm D call. Trimming pared 3 bases from V and 8 bases from J, leaving 25 bases between. Germline loops: CDR1 SGHRS, CDR2 YFSETQ. CDR3 size: 17 residues. The CDR3 region is CASSSVNALSTLSTQYF. In nucleotides, the CDR3 is TGCGCCAGCAGCTCGGTTAATGCTCTATCTACCTTGAGTACGCAGTATTTT. Looking up the rest from reference TRBV5-1 and TRBJ2-3 gives the full variable domain: KAGVTQTPRYLIKTRGQQVTLSCSPISGHRSVSWYQQTPGQGLQFLFEYFSETQRNKGNFPGRFSGRQFSNSRSEMNVSTLELGDSALYLCASSSVNALSTLSTQYFGPGTRLTVL.

The chain has TRBV6-1 and TRBJ2-1; the D is unclear. The CDR3 consists of 15 residues. CDR1 and CDR2 (germline): MNHNS, SASEGT. Between the trimmed V and J ends, which lost 0 bases and 6 bases, there was a span of 12 bases. In DNA, the CDR3 is TGTGCCAGCAGTGAAGCCCTAGTAATAGGCAATGAGCAGTTCTTC. Amino acids: CASSEALVIGNEQFF.

The rearrangement joins TRBV27 to TRBJ1-3, with 7 bases aligning to TRBD1. The germline gives CDR1 MNHEY, CDR2 SMNVEV (reference sequence). Germline trimming cut 6 bases from V and 2 bases from J; bases unmatched to any gene: 4. CDR3 length: 14 residues. In DNA form, the CDR3 reads TGTGCCAGCAGAAGCCAGGGGGCTGGAAACACCATATATTTT. Translated, it gives CASRSQGAGNTIYF.

The chain employs TRBV27 and TRBJ2-4, with TRBD1 as a possible D gene (6 bases). This CDR3 contains 14 residues. Germline V lookup: CDR1 MNHEY, CDR2 SMNVEV (reference sequence). Trimming pared 5 bases from V and 3 bases from J, leaving 11 bases between. CDR3 nucleotides: TGTGCCAGCAGTGACAGGAATGACAAAAACATTCAGTACTTC. Translating gives CASSDRNDKNIQYF.

CDR3 region: CASSPLAGRSGELFF. CDR3 DNA: TGTGCCAGCAGCCCACTAGCGGGGCGTTCCGGGGAGCTGTTTTTT. The chain carries TRBV9 and TRBJ2-2; 10 nucleotides align to TRBD2. Trimming cost V 4 bases and J 6 bases; bases outside gene matches: 6. Germline CDR1 is SGDLS and CDR2 is YYNGEE. The CDR3 extends over 15 amino acids.

CDR3 in amino acids: CASSQDPSGVSKNIQYF. CDR3 DNA: TGTGCCAGCAGCCAGGATCCTAGCGGGGTGTCCAAAAACATTCAGTACTTC. The gene calls are TRBV4-2 and TRBJ2-4; 9 nucleotides match TRBD2. With V trimmed by 3 bases and J by 2 bases, 8 bases remained unmatched. CDR1 and CDR2 from the germline V gene are LGHNA and YNFKEQ. The CDR3 contains 17 residues.

This rearrangement joins TRBV7-9 to TRBJ2-2, with D tentatively TRBD1 (6 bases). The CDR3 totals 16 residues. Germline CDR1 is SEHNR and CDR2 is FQNEAQ (reference sequence). Trimming removed 5 bases at V and 4 bases at J, with 17 bases between. CDR3 in amino acids: CASSPRDKKTTGELFF. Written as DNA, the CDR3 is TGTGCCAGCAGCCCCCGGGACAAAAAAACCACCGGGGAGCTGTTTTTT.

This clone was picked up a small number of times. The chain combines TRBV5-1 with TRBJ2-2; D perhaps matches TRBD2 (6 bases). Germline V gene data show CDR1 as SGHRS and CDR2 as YFSETQ. The CDR3 covers 15 residues. The ends were cut back, 2 bases at V and 5 bases at J, with 13 bases in the middle. CDR3 DNA: TGCGCCAGCAGCTTCGGGAGACCGCGGACCGGGGAGCTGTTTTTT. Its protein product is CASSFGRPRTGELFF.

As DNA, the CDR3 is TGTGCCAGCAGCGGCCGGGACAACCTTTATGGCTACACCTTC. It codes for CASSGRDNLYGYTF. The J gene is TRBJ1-2, the V gene TRBV9, with D perhaps matching TRBD1 (6 bases). The length of the CDR3 is 14 residues. V was trimmed by 3 bases and J by 5 bases, leaving 14 bases between them. Germline values: CDR1 SGDLS, CDR2 YYNGEE.

The chain links TRBV9 to TRBJ2-5; TRBD2 is a possible D gene (6 bases). V lost 3 bases and J lost 4, with 16 bases in between. The CDR3 runs to 15 residues. Germline V gives CDR1 SGDLS, CDR2 YYNGEE. The CDR3 region has the DNA TGTGCCAGCAGCGGGGGCACTAGCTTTCGAGAGACCCAGTACTTC. It yields the protein CASSGGTSFRETQYF.

As for this clone: One end of the junction does not line up with germline, which may come from a read error. This chain links TRBV7-7 with TRBJ2-3; 12 nucleotides match TRBD2. The germline V gene encodes CDR1 SSHAT and CDR2 FNYEAQ (reference sequence). The CDR3 spans 15 residues. The CDR3, as DNA: TGTGCTAGCAGTTCGACTAGCGGGAGCGCAGATACGCAGTATTTT. Residues: CASSSTSGSADTQYF.

The rearrangement joins TRBV7-8 to TRBJ1-4; D uncertain. The CDR3 runs to 16 residues. CDR1 SGHVS and CDR2 FQNEAQ come from the germline V gene. The V end was cut by 8 bases, the J end by 3 bases, with 19 bases between. The CDR3 loop reads CASSHKTGRANEKLFF. The CDR3 DNA sequence: TGTGCCAGCTCACACAAAACGGGTCGGGCTAATGAAAAACTGTTTTTT.

The chain carries TRBV7-2 and TRBJ2-1, with 10 bases fitting TRBD2. V lost 1 base, J lost 7 bases, and 4 bases stayed unmatched. The CDR3 contains 15 residues. Germline V gene lookup returns CDR1 SGHTA and CDR2 FQGNSA. The CDR3, as DNA: TGTGCCAGCAGCTTAGACGGACTAGCGGTAAATGAGCAGTTCTTC. Translating it yields CASSLDGLAVNEQFF.

The chain is built from TRBV19 and TRBJ2-1, with 8 bases that match TRBD2. The CDR3 is made up of 15 amino acids. J gave up 4 bases and V 2 bases, and 4 bases lay outside the gene matches. Germline values: CDR1 LNHDA, CDR2 SQIVND (reference sequence). Here the CDR3 reads CASSIPRGVYNEQFF. CDR3 nucleotide sequence: TGTGCCAGTAGTATACCGCGGGGGGTATACAATGAGCAGTTCTTC.

V is TRBV2 and J is TRBJ2-2, with TRBD2 matching 14 bases. CDR1 SNHLY and CDR2 FYNNEI come from the germline V gene. Germline trimming cut 7 bases from V and 8 bases from J; bases unmatched to any gene: 6. The CDR3 extends over 15 amino acids. CDR3 DNA sequence: TGTGCCAGCACCGGGACTAGCGGGAGTTTGGGGGAGCTGTTTTTT. Its protein product is CASTGTSGSLGELFF.

The chain employs TRBV28 and TRBJ2-4; D gene unclear. This CDR3 has 15 amino acids. V was pared by 5 bases and J by 0 bases, with 11 bases between. In germline, CDR1 is MDHEN, CDR2 SYDVKM. CDR3 sequence: CASSSSGVAKNIQYF. The CDR3 coding sequence is TGTGCCAGCAGTAGTTCGGGTGTAGCCAAAAACATTCAGTACTTC.

This clone came up once. This chain links TRBV27 with TRBJ1-6, with 7 bases that match TRBD1. The ends lost 6 bases at V and 10 bases at J; junction bases unmatched: 12. The germline CDR1 and CDR2 sequences are MNHEY and SMNVEV (reference sequence). This CDR3 spans 15 amino acids. CDR3 sequence: CASSPSDRVGSPLHF. DNA for the CDR3: TGTGCCAGCAGCCCAAGTGACAGGGTAGGATCACCCCTCCACTTT.